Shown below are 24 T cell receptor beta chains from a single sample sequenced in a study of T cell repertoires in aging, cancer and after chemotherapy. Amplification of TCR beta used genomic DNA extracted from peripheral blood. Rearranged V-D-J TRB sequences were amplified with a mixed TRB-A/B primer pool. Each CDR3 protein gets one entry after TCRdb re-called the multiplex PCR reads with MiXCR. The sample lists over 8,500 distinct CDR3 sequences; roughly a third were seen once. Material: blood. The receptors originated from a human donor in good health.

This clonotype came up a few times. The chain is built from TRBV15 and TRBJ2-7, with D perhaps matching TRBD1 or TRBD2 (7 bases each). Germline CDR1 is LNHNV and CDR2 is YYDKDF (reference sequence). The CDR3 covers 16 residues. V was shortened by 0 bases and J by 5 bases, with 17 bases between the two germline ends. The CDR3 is CATSREGGGGGHEQYF. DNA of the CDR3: TGTGCCACCAGCAGAGAAGGAGGGGGAGGGGGCCACGAGCAGTACTTC. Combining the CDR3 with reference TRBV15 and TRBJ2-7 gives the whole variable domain DAMVIQNPRYQVTQFGKPVTLSCSQTLNHNVMYWYQQKSSQAPKLLFHYYDKDFNNEADTPDNFQSRRPNTSFCFLDIRSPGLGDTAMYLCATSREGGGGGHEQYFGPGTRLTVT.

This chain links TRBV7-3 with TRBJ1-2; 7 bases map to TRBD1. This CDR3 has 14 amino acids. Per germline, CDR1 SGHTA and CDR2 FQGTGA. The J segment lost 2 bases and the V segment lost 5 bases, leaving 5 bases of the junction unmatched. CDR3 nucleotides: TGTGCCAGCAGCCCAGGGGGGGGCAACTATGGCTACACCTTC. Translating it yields CASSPGGGNYGYTF.

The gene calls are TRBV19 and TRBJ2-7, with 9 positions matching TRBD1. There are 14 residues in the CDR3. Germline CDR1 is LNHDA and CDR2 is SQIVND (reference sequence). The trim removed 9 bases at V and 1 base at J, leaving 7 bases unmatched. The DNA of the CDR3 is TGTGCCAGCGAAGGGGGACAGGGATCCTACGAGCAGTACTTC. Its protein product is CASEGGQGSYEQYF.

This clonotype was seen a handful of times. The CDR3, as DNA: TGTGCCAGCAGTCATCAGGGGACGTCCCAGCCCCAGCATTTT. Protein product: CASSHQGTSQPQHF. The chain couples TRBV12-3 or TRBV12-4 to TRBJ1-5, with D possibly being TRBD1 (6 bases). V was trimmed by 5 bases and J by 7 bases, leaving 15 bases between them. The CDR3 is 14 residues long.

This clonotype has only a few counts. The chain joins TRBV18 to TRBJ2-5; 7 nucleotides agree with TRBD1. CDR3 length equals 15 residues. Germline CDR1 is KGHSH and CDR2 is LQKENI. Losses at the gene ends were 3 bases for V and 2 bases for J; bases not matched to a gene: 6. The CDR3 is CASSPPSTGQETQYF. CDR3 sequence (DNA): TGTGCCAGCTCACCTCCGTCGACAGGGCAAGAGACCCAGTACTTC.

CDR3 protein: CASSEIGRRNTEAFF. The CDR3 DNA sequence: TGTGCCAGCAGTGAAATAGGCCGGCGGAACACTGAAGCTTTCTTT. The chain employs TRBV6-1 and TRBJ1-1; unclear D gene. The germline V gene encodes CDR1 MNHNS and CDR2 SASEGT. The CDR3 spans 15 residues. Trimming shortened V by 2 bases and J by 1 base, and 11 bases separated the two germline ends.

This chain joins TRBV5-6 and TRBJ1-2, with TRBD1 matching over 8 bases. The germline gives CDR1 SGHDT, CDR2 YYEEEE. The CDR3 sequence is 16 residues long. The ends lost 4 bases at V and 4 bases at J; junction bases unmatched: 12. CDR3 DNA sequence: TGTGCCAGCAGCCCCGGACAGGGAAGGAGCGGCTATGGCTACACCTTC. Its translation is CASSPGQGRSGYGYTF.

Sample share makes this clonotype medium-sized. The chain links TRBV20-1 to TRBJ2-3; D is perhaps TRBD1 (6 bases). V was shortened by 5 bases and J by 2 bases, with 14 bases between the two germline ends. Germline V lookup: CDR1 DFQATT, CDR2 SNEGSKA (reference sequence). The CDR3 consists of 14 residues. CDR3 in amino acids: CSADAGTITDTQYF. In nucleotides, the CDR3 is TGCAGTGCTGACGCCGGGACAATCACAGATACGCAGTATTTT.

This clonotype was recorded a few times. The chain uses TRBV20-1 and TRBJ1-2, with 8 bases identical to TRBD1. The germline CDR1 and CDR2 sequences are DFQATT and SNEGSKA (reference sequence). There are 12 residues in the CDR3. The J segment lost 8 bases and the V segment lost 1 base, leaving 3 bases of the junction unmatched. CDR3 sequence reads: CSARGGQAGYTF. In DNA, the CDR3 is TGCAGTGCTAGAGGGGGACAGGCCGGCTACACCTTC.

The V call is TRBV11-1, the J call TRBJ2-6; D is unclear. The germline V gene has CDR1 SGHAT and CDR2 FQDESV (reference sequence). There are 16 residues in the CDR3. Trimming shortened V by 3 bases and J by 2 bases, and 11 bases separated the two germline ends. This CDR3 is CASSLISRAGANVLTF. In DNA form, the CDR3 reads TGTGCCAGCAGCTTGATTTCCCGAGCTGGGGCCAACGTCCTGACTTTC.

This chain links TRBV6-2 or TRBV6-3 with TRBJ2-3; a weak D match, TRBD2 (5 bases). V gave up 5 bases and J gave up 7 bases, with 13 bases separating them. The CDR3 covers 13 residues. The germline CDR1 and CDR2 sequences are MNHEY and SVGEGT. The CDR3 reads CASSRDASYTQYF. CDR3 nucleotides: TGTGCCAGCAGTCGTGATGCTAGCTATACGCAGTATTTT.

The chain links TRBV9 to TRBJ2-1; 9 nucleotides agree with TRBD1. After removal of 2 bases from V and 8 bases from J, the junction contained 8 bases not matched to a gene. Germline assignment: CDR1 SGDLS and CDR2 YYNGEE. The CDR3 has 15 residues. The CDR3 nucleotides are TGTGCCAGCAGCGTCCGGGACAGGGTTACCGATGAGCAGTTCTTC. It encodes CASSVRDRVTDEQFF.

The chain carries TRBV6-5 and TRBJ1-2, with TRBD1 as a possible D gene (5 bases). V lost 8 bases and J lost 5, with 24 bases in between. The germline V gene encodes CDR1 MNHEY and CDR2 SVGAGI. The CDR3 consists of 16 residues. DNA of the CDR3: TGTGCCAGCCATCCGGGTGGGGTCAGCAGGGCGTATGGCTACACCTTC. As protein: CASHPGGVSRAYGYTF.

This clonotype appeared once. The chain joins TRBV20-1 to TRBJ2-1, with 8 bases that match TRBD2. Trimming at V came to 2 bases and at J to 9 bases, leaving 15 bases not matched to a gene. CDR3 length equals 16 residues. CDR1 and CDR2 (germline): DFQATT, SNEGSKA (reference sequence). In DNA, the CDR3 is TGCAGTGCTAGACGGCAGAACGGGAGGGCCGTAGGTGAGCAGTTCTTC. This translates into CSARRQNGRAVGEQFF.

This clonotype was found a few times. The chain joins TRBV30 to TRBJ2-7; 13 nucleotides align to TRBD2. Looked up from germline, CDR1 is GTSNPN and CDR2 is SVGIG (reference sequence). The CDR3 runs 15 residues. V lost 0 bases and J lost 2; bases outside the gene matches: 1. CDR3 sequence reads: CAWSVLAGGPYEQYF. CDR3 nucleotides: TGTGCCTGGAGTGTACTAGCGGGAGGGCCCTACGAGCAGTACTTC. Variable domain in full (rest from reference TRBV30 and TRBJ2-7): SQTIHQWPATLVQPVGSPLSLECTVEGTSNPNLYWYRQAAGRGLQLLFYSVGIGQISSEVPQNLSASRPQDRQFILSSKKLLLSDSGFYLCAWSVLAGGPYEQYFGPGTRLTVT.

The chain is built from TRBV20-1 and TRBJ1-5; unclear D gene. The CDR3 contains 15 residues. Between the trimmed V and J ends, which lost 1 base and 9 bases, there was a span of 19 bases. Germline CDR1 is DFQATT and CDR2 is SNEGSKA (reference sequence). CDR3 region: CSARATDGILGPQHF. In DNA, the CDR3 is TGCAGTGCTAGAGCTACGGACGGGATTCTGGGGCCCCAGCATTTT.

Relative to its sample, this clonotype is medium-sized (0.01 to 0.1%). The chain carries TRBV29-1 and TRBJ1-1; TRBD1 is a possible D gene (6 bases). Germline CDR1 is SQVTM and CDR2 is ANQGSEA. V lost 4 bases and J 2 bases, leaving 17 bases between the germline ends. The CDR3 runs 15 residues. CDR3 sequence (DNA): TGCAGCGTTGGACCCCCAACAGGGCTCAACACTGAAGCTTTCTTT. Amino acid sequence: CSVGPPTGLNTEAFF.

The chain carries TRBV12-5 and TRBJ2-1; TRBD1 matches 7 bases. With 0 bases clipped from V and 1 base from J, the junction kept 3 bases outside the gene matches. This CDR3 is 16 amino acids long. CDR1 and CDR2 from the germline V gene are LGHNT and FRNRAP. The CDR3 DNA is TGTGCTAGTGGTTTGGTAGGACAGGTTTCCTACAATGAGCAGTTCTTC. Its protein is CASGLVGQVSYNEQFF.

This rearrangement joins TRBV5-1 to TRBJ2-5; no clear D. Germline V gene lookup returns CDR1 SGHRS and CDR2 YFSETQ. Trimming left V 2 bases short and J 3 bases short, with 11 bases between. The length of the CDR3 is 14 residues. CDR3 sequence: CASSFARIEETQYF. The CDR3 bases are TGCGCCAGCAGCTTCGCCCGGATAGAAGAGACCCAGTACTTC.

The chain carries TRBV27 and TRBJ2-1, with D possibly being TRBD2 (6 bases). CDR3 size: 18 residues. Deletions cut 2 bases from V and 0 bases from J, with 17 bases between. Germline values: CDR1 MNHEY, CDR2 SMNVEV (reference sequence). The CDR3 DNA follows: TGTGCCAGCAGTTTAAATCCACCCAGCGGGCACTCCTACAATGAGCAGTTCTTC. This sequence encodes CASSLNPPSGHSYNEQFF.

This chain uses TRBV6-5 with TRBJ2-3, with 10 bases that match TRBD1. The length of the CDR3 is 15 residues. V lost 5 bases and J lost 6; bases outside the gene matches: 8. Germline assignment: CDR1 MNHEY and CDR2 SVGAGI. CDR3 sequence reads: CASSDRTGGPDTQYF. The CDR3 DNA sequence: TGTGCCAGCAGTGACCGGACAGGGGGGCCTGATACGCAGTATTTT.

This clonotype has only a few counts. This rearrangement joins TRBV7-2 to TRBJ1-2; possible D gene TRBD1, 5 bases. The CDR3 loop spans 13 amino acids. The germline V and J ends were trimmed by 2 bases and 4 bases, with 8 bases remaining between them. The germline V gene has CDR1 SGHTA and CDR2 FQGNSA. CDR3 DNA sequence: TGTGCCAGCAGCTTACGACAGACCTATGGCTACACCTTC. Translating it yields CASSLRQTYGYTF.

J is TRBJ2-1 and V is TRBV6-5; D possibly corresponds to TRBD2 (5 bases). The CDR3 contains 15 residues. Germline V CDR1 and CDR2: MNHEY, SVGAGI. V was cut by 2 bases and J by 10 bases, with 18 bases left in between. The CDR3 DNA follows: TGTGCCAGCAGTTACCGGGGAACGTCTACGACCGAGCAGTTCTTC. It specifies CASSYRGTSTTEQFF.

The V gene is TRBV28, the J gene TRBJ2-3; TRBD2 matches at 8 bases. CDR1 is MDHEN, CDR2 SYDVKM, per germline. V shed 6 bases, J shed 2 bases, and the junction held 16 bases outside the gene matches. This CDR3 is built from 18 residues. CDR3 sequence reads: CASSLSGISFGHTDTQYF. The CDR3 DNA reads TGTGCCAGCAGCCTTAGCGGGATTTCCTTCGGGCACACAGATACGCAGTATTTT. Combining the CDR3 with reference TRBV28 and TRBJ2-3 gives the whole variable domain DVKVTQSSRYLVKRTGEKVFLECVQDMDHENMFWYRQDPGLGLRLIYFSYDVKMKEKGDIPEGYSVSREKKERFSLILESASTNQTSMYLCASSLSGISFGHTDTQYFGPGTRLTVL.